What follows describes a single TCR beta chain. This entry comes from a study of T cells after yellow fever vaccination. Study context: SMART-Seq v4 Ultra Low Input prepared the low-cell-number fractions.

MiXCR was run by TCRdb on the 5' RACE reads, yielding one entry per CDR3 protein. Among 250,000 or so distinct CDR3 sequences listed, 5.5% to 8.5% were seen once. V shed 4 bases and J shed 6 bases, with 9 bases lying between them. This CDR3 spans 12 amino acids. Germline CDR1 reads MNHEY; CDR2 reads SVGEGT. The source of this sequence is a man in his thirties or forties who received the YFV17D yellow fever vaccine. V and J are TRBV6-2 or TRBV6-3 and TRBJ2-5; the D gene is possibly TRBD2 (5 bases). Specimen: CD4+ T cells sorted from PBMCs, collected on the day of the yellow fever booster vaccination. CDR3 loop: CASSSWEKTQYF. The CDR3 region has the DNA TGTGCCAGCAGTTCTTGGGAGAAGACCCAGTACTTC.